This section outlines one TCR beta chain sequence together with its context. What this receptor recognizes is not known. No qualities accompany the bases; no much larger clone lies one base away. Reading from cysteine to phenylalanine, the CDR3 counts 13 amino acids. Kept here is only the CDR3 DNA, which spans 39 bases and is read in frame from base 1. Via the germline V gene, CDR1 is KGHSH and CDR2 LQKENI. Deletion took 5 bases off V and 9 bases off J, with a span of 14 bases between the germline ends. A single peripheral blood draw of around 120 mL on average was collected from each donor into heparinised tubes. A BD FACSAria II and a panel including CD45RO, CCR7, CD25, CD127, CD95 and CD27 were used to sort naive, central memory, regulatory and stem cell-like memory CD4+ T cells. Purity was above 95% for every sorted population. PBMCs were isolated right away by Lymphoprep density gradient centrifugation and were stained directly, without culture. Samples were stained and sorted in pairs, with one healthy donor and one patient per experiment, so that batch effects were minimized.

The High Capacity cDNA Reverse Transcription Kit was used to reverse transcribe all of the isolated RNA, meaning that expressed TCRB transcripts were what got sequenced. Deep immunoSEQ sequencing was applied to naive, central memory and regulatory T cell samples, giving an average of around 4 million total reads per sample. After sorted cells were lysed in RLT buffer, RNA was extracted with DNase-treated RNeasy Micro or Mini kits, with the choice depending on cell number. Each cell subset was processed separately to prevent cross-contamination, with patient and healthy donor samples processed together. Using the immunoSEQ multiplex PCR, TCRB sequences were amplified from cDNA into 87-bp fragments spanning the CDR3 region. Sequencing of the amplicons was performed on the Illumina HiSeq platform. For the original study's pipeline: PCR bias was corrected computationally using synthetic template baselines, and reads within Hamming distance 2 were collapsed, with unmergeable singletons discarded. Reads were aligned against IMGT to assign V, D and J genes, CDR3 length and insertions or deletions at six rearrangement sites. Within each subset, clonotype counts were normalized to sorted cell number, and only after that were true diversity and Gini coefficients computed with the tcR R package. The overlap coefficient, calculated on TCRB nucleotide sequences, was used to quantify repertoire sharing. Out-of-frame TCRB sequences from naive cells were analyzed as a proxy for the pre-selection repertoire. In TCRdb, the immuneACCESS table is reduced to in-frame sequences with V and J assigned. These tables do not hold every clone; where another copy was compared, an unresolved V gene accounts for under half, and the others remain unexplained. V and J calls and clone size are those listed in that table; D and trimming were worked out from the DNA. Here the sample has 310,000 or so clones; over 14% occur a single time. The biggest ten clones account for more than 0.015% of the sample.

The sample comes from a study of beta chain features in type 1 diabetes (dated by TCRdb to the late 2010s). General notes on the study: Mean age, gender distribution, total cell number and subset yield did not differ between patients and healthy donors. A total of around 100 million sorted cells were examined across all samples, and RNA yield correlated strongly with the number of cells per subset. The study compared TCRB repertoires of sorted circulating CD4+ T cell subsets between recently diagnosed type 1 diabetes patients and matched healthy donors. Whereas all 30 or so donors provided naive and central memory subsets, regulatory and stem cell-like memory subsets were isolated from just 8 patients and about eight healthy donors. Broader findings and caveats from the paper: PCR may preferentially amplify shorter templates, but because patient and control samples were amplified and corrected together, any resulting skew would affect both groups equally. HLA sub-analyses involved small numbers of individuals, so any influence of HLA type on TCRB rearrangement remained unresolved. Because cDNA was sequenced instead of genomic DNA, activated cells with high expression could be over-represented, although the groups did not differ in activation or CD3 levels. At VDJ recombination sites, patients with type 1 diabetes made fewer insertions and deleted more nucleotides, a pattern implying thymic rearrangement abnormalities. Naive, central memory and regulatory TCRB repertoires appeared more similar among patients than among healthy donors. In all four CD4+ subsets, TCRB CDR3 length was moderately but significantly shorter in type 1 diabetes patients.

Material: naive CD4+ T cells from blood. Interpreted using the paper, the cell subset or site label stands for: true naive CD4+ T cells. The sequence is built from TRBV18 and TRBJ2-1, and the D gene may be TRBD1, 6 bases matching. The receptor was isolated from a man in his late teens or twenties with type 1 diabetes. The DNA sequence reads TGTGCCAGCTCAGACCAGGGGATGAGTGAGCAGTTCTTC. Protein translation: CASSDQGMSEQFF.